Listed below are T cell receptor beta chains from one sample, sequenced in a study of blood T cell repertoires in COVID-19. Some clones are missing from TCRdb's copy, which holds only in-frame ones; the method was immunoSEQ multiplex PCR. The sample has more than 40,000 clones; 80% to 90% are singletons. Input material: peripheral blood. The receptors stem from a woman of 80 years or more with acute or convalescent COVID-19. CDR3s include the opening cysteine and the closing phenylalanine or tryptophan. D genes are given only for firm matches. Clone size is not always given. Where it is, it says once, few, many or a class for expanded clones.

d_call	clone_size	cdr3_length	v_call	j_call	cdr3_nt	cdr3_aa
TRBD2	-	15	TRBV14	TRBJ2-1	TGTGCCAGCAGCTCTAGCGGGGGGGCCTACAATGAGCAGTTCTTC	CASSSSGGAYNEQFF
-	few	14	TRBV11-2	TRBJ2-7	TGTGCCAGCAGCTCCCAGGACTCCTACTACGAGCAGTACTTC	CASSSQDSYYEQYF
-	-	15	TRBV6-5	TRBJ1-5	TGTGCCAGCAGAGTGGAACACAGGGGCAATCAGCCCCAGCATTTT	CASRVEHRGNQPQHF
-	-	15	TRBV6-5	TRBJ1-1	TGTGCCAGCAGCGACGGTGCAGCCCGAGGGACTGAAGCTTTCTTT	CASSDGAARGTEAFF
-	-	14	TRBV3-1/TRBV3-2	TRBJ1-4	TGTGCCAGCAGCCAAGGGCAGGGCTATGAAAAACTGTTTTTT	CASSQGQGYEKLFF
-	-	17	TRBV7-9	TRBJ2-5	TGTGCCAGCAGCTCCACAGGGGGGACTAACTACCAAGAGACCCAGTACTTC	CASSSTGGTNYQETQYF
-	-	13	TRBV7-9	TRBJ2-7	TGTGCCAGCAGCTTCGGGGGTGCCTACGAGCAGTACTTC	CASSFGGAYEQYF
-	once	14	TRBV30	TRBJ1-1	TGTGCCTGGAGGGATACAGGGTTGAGCACTGAAGCTTTCTTT	CAWRDTGLSTEAFF
TRBD2	-	16	TRBV5-1	TRBJ2-1	TGCGCCAGCAGCTTGGTGATCCAGCGGGGCTACAATGAGCAGTTCTTC	CASSLVIQRGYNEQFF
TRBD2	-	16	TRBV15	TRBJ2-1	TGTGCCACCAGCAGTTTGTTAGCGGGGGGGCGTAATGAGCAGTTCTTC	CATSSLLAGGRNEQFF
-	once	14	TRBV6-6	TRBJ1-2	TGTGCCAGCAGGGAACGGGGGGCGGGCTATGGCTACACCTTC	CASRERGAGYGYTF
TRBD1	-	15	TRBV19	TRBJ2-6	TGTGCCAGTAGTAGACAGGGAACTGGGGCCAACGTCCTGACTTTC	CASSRQGTGANVLTF
TRBD2	once	15	TRBV19	TRBJ2-1	TGTGCCAGTAGTGAACTAGCGGGGGCCCCGGGAGAGCAGTTCTTC	CASSELAGAPGEQFF
TRBD1	-	15	TRBV2	TRBJ1-1	TGTGCCAGCAGAACGGGACAGGTTGTGAACACTGAAGCTTTCTTT	CASRTGQVVNTEAFF
-	-	15	TRBV5-6	TRBJ1-1	TGTGCCAGCAGCCCACGGACAGCATCCAACACTGAAGCTTTCTTT	CASSPRTASNTEAFF
-	-	15	TRBV6-6	TRBJ2-3	TGTGCCAGCAGTTACGCAGGGGGAGGCCGTGATACGCAGTATTTT	CASSYAGGGRDTQYF
-	-	14	TRBV2	TRBJ1-6	TGTGCCAGCACCCTGACAGGCCAACGGCCACCCCTCCACTTT	CASTLTGQRPPLHF
TRBD2	-	18	TRBV18	TRBJ2-1	TGTGCCAGCTCACCAGGACTAGCGGGGGGGCCGCGATACAATGAGCAGTTCTTC	CASSPGLAGGPRYNEQFF
-	-	19	TRBV29-1	TRBJ2-3	TGCAGCGTTGAAAGGGACACTCGCGGATTCGCACTCAGCACAGATACGCAGTATTTT	CSVERDTRGFALSTDTQYF
-	-	15	TRBV7-2	TRBJ1-1	TGTGCCAGCAGCCCCGGGGGACCCATGAACACTGAAGCTTTCTTT	CASSPGGPMNTEAFF
TRBD1	once	15	TRBV18	TRBJ1-5	TGTGCCAGCTCACGTGGGACAGGGAACAATCAGCCCCAGCATTTT	CASSRGTGNNQPQHF
TRBD2	-	15	TRBV5-6	TRBJ2-7	TGTGCCAGCAGCTTTGATGCGGGGGGGGCCTACGAGCAGTACTTC	CASSFDAGGAYEQYF
TRBD2	once	16	TRBV5-1	TRBJ2-7	TGCGCCAGCAGCTTGGCCGGTGGCGGGGGGACCTACGAGCAGTACTTC	CASSLAGGGGTYEQYF
-	-	13	TRBV5-1	TRBJ1-1	TGCGCCAGCAGCTTGGAAGCGAACACTGAAGCTTTCTTT	CASSLEANTEAFF
TRBD1	-	14	TRBV5-1	TRBJ1-1	TGCGCCAGCAGTCAAGGACAGGGCCACACTGAAGCTTTCTTT	CASSQGQGHTEAFF
-	-	15	TRBV7-2	TRBJ2-3	TGTGCCAGCAGCTTAGGCGGGCCCACCCCAGATACGCAGTATTTT	CASSLGGPTPDTQYF
TRBD1	-	16	TRBV5-1	TRBJ2-1	TGCGCCAGCAGCTTGGCCTCGGGACAGGGGCACAATGAGCAGTTCTTC	CASSLASGQGHNEQFF
TRBD1	once	14	TRBV7-9	TRBJ2-2	TGTGCCAGCAGCTTCGACAGGGCGACCGGGGAGCTGTTTTTT	CASSFDRATGELFF
-	-	17	TRBV5-1	TRBJ2-7	TGCGCCAGCAGCCCGGACAGCCCTTCAGGAAGCTCCTACGAGCAGTACTTC	CASSPDSPSGSSYEQYF
TRBD1	-	15	TRBV4-2	TRBJ1-5	TGTGCCAGCAGCCAAGACTCTAAGGGGGCCCAGCCCCAGCATTTT	CASSQDSKGAQPQHF
TRBD1	-	15	TRBV11-2	TRBJ2-1	TGTGCCAGCAGCTTCCGGGACAGAATAAGCAATGAGCAGTTCTTC	CASSFRDRISNEQFF
TRBD1	-	13	TRBV12-3/TRBV12-4	TRBJ1-1	TGTGCCAGCACCCCGGGACAGGGGACTGAAGCTTTCTTT	CASTPGQGTEAFF
-	few	14	TRBV27	TRBJ2-1	TGTGCCAGCCAGGGTTACCCCTCCTACAATGAGCAGTTCTTC	CASQGYPSYNEQFF
TRBD2	-	16	TRBV4-1	TRBJ2-3	TGCGCCAGCAGCCAAGTAGAGCGGGGGGCCCCTCGGGCGCAGTATTTT	CASSQVERGAPRAQYF
-	-	16	TRBV9	TRBJ1-3	TGTGCCAGCAGCGTAGCTCCGGGAGCGTCTGGAAACACCATATATTTT	CASSVAPGASGNTIYF
TRBD2	-	19	TRBV27	TRBJ2-7	TGTGCCAGCAGTTTAACTTGGGGAGCGGGGGGTTTAAGCTCCTACGAGCAGTACTTC	CASSLTWGAGGLSSYEQYF
TRBD1	-	15	TRBV27	TRBJ2-7	TGTGCCAGCAGCAATCAATACTCAGGGGGCTACGAGCAGTACTTC	CASSNQYSGGYEQYF
TRBD1	-	14	TRBV6-5	TRBJ2-7	TGTGCCAGCAGAACCGGGACAGGGGAATACGAGCAGTACTTC	CASRTGTGEYEQYF
TRBD1	-	14	TRBV4-2	TRBJ1-2	TGTGCCAGCAGCCAAGGGGACAGGGTCTATGGCTACACCTTC	CASSQGDRVYGYTF
-	-	13	TRBV5-4	TRBJ2-5	TGTGCCAGCAGCTTGGGGGGGGTGGAGACCCAGTACTTC	CASSLGGVETQYF
TRBD1	-	14	TRBV7-2	TRBJ1-5	TGTGCCAGCAGCGTCCGGGACAGGGCCCAGCCCCAGCATTTT	CASSVRDRAQPQHF
-	-	14	TRBV5-1	TRBJ2-1	TGCGCCAGCAGCTTGTCAGGGGTAGGGGATGAGCAGTTCTTC	CASSLSGVGDEQFF
-	-	12	TRBV12-3/TRBV12-4	TRBJ1-2	TGTGCCAGCATCGCAGGACCGGGGGGCTACACCTTC	CASIAGPGGYTF
-	-	12	TRBV4-1	TRBJ1-5	TGCGCCAGCAGCCGGATGGGGGGGCCCCAGCATTTT	CASSRMGGPQHF
-	-	13	TRBV19	TRBJ1-2	TGTGCCAGTAGTATCGCAGGGATGGATGGCTACACCTTC	CASSIAGMDGYTF
TRBD2	-	15	TRBV12-5	TRBJ2-2	TGTGCTAGTGGTTCCCAGGCGGGGGGCACCGGGGAGCTGTTTTTT	CASGSQAGGTGELFF
TRBD1	-	14	TRBV10-3	TRBJ1-5	TGTGCCATCAGCGAACGGACAGGGGTTGAGCCCCAGCATTTT	CAISERTGVEPQHF
TRBD2	-	15	TRBV15	TRBJ2-7	TGTGCCACCAGCCCCCAGCGGGGGGGTACCTACGAGCAGTACTTC	CATSPQRGGTYEQYF
TRBD1	-	11	TRBV29-1	TRBJ2-7	TGCAGCGTAGGGACAGGGTACGAGCAGTACTTC	CSVGTGYEQYF
TRBD1	-	16	TRBV5-4	TRBJ1-1	TGTGCCAGCAGCCACCCTACGGGACAGGGAAACACTGAAGCTTTCTTT	CASSHPTGQGNTEAFF
-	-	17	TRBV19	TRBJ2-3	TGTGCCAGTAGCATACCGGGACTCCAGCTTAGCACAGATACGCAGTATTTT	CASSIPGLQLSTDTQYF
-	-	14	TRBV5-1	TRBJ2-5	TGCGCCAGCAGCTTGGGAGGGGACAAAGAGACCCAGTACTTC	CASSLGGDKETQYF
-	-	12	TRBV30	TRBJ2-1	TGTGCCTGGGGGGGGGCCCTCAATGAGCAGTTCTTC	CAWGGALNEQFF